The 14 T cell receptor beta chains presented below share a single source sample, sequenced in a study of CD8 T cells in ankylosing spondylitis. Each CDR3 protein is one row after TCRdb ran MiXCR on the 5' RACE reads. The sample consists of hundreds of thousands of distinct CDR3 sequences, around 20% of them appearing once. The sample taken for sequencing was blood, either unsorted or a sorted T cell fraction (not recorded which). The receptors derive from a male donor with ankylosing spondylitis or in good health (not recorded which).

This clonotype came up many times. This chain joins TRBV6-1 and TRBJ2-3; D possibly matches TRBD1 or TRBD2 (5 bases each). The V gene lost 10 bases and the J gene lost 5 bases, with 25 bases spanning the gap. CDR1 is MNHNS and CDR2 is SASEGT in the germline V gene. The CDR3 has 16 residues. The CDR3 loop is CAITTQGLAVGDTQYF. Written as DNA, the CDR3 is TGTGCCATTACGACTCAGGGCCTAGCCGTCGGAGATACGCAGTATTTT.

The chain uses TRBV3-1 and TRBJ2-5; tentative D call: TRBD1 (6 bases). V dropped 3 bases and J dropped 5 bases, with 16 bases sitting between them. Germline CDR1 is LGHDT and CDR2 is YNNKEL (reference sequence). The CDR3 loop spans 15 amino acids. The CDR3 DNA reads TGTGCCAGCAGCCAGATGGGGCAGGGGTCCGAGACCCAGTACTTC. Protein: CASSQMGQGSETQYF.

The chain is built from TRBV24-1 and TRBJ2-5; TRBD1 matches 9 bases. This CDR3 is 16 amino acids long. The junction had 7 bases not matched to a gene; V was cut back by 3 bases and J by 3 bases. Germline V gene sequence: CDR1 KGHDR, CDR2 SFDVKD. The CDR3 sequence: CATSDRWTGDEETQYF. The CDR3 nucleotides are TGTGCCACCAGTGATAGGTGGACAGGGGATGAAGAGACCCAGTACTTC.

There are a few counts of this clonotype. V and J are TRBV5-1 and TRBJ2-7; TRBD1 matches at 7 bases. The CDR3 loop spans 15 amino acids. The V gene's germline CDR1 is SGHRS and CDR2 YFSETQ. Trimming removed 0 bases from V and 1 base from J; junction bases left unmatched: 4. The CDR3 region is CASSLGQGYSYEQYV. The CDR3, as DNA: TGCGCCAGCAGCTTGGGACAGGGATATTCCTACGAGCAGTACGTC.

There are a few counts of this clonotype. The genes are TRBV5-1 and TRBJ2-3; 9 bases fit TRBD2. V lost 0 bases, J lost 3 bases, and 5 bases stayed unmatched. CDR3 length: 16 residues. The germline CDR1 and CDR2 sequences are SGHRS and YFSETQ. The CDR3 DNA sequence: TGCGCCAGCAGCTTGGAGGCGGGGGGGGCGACAGATACGCAGTATTTT. This encodes CASSLEAGGATDTQYF.

This clonotype was observed a few times. The CDR3 is CASSLPGYEQYV. In DNA, the CDR3 is TGTGCCAGCAGTTTACCTGGCTACGAGCAGTACGTC. The chain couples TRBV27 to TRBJ2-7; D not certain. The CDR3 extends over 12 amino acids. Germline loops: CDR1 MNHEY, CDR2 SMNVEV (reference sequence). V was clipped by 2 bases and J by 3 bases, with 5 bases between them.

The chain uses TRBV6-1 and TRBJ2-5; TRBD2 aligns across 11 bases. From germline, CDR1 is MNHNS and CDR2 SASEGT. Losses at the gene ends were 6 bases for V and 5 bases for J; bases not matched to a gene: 11. This CDR3 contains 16 residues. CDR3 sequence reads: CASSPRASGGSETQYF. The CDR3, as DNA: TGTGCCAGCAGCCCTAGGGCTAGCGGGGGGTCGGAGACCCAGTACTTC.

This clonotype was observed at least ten times. The J gene is TRBJ1-5, the V gene TRBV10-3; 9 bases are shared with TRBD1. Germline CDR1 is ENHRY and CDR2 is SYGVKD. V lost 3 bases and J lost 10; bases outside the gene matches: 7. CDR3 length: 14 amino acids. In nucleotides, the CDR3 is TGTGCCATCAGTGAAACAGGGGGCGTTCACCCCCAGCATTTT. Amino acids: CAISETGGVHPQHF.

The chain recombines TRBV6-1 with TRBJ1-2; a possible D gene is TRBD1 (5 bases). The CDR3 has 16 residues. V was shortened by 3 bases and J by 4 bases, with 18 bases between the two germline ends. CDR1 and CDR2 (germline): MNHNS, SASEGT. DNA of the CDR3: TGTGCCAGCAGTGAGGGGCCGAGGCGGGCCATCTATGGCTACACCTTC. The encoded protein is CASSEGPRRAIYGYTF.

Points on this clonotype: An end of the junction differs from the germline gene, which may be a read error. This rearrangement joins TRBV20-1 to TRBJ2-3; a weak D match, TRBD2 (6 bases). Germline V gene lookup returns CDR1 DFQATT and CDR2 SNEGSKA (reference sequence). This CDR3 has 15 residues. Here the CDR3 DNA reads TGCAGTACTAGTGGTTTGACTAGTGGTACAGATACGCAGTATTTT. The encoded protein is CSTSGLTSGTDTQYF.

This clonotype has just a few counts. This rearrangement joins TRBV7-9 to TRBJ1-4; a possible D gene is TRBD1 (5 bases). Trimming removed 6 bases from V and 8 bases from J, with 13 bases in between. The CDR3 is 13 residues long. Germline V gene sequence: CDR1 SEHNR, CDR2 FQNEAQ (reference sequence). The CDR3 reads CASSSRVGEKLFF. The CDR3 DNA sequence: TGTGCCAGCAGTTCCAGGGTGGGAGAAAAACTGTTTTTT.

This clonotype came up a few times. The J gene is TRBJ2-1, the V gene TRBV18; 12 positions agree with TRBD2. This CDR3 region has 21 residues. Per the germline V gene, CDR1 is KGHSH and CDR2 is LQKENI. J was trimmed by 2 bases and V by 0 bases; bases with no gene match: 14. CDR3 nucleotide sequence: TGTGCCAGCTCACCACCCCCGGGATATAAGACTAGCGGGGGCCCCTACAATGAGCAGTTCTTC. Encoded protein: CASSPPPGYKTSGGPYNEQFF.

This clonotype was recorded at least ten times. The chain has TRBV5-1 and TRBJ2-1; D may be TRBD1 (6 bases). Between the trimmed V and J ends, which lost 1 base and 8 bases, there was a span of 10 bases. Germline V gene sequence: CDR1 SGHRS, CDR2 YFSETQ. The CDR3 contains 13 residues. The CDR3 is CASSLTGRHEQFF. The CDR3 coding sequence is TGCGCCAGCAGCTTGACAGGGCGGCATGAGCAGTTCTTC.

J is TRBJ2-4 and V is TRBV3-1; the D gene is possibly TRBD2 (5 bases). Trimming removed 0 bases at V and 0 bases at J, with 9 bases between. Germline V gene sequence: CDR1 LGHDT, CDR2 YNNKEL (reference sequence). This CDR3 is built from 16 residues. The CDR3 nucleotides read TGTGCCAGCAGCCAAGACGGACTCCTAGCCAAAAACATTCAGTACTTC. It specifies CASSQDGLLAKNIQYF.